These T cell receptor beta chains were read from a single sample in a study of CD8 T cells in Susac syndrome. TCRdb analysed the immunoSEQ multiplex PCR reads with MiXCR anew, one entry per CDR3 protein. The data hold around 130,000 distinct CDR3 sequences, with around 96% observed a single time. Sample: CD4+ T cells from PBMCs. Source of these receptors: a human donor with Susac syndrome. Each CDR3 is given with its conserved first and last residue. A D gene is named only where the DNA matches it firmly. The size entry is marked missing in some rows and otherwise reads once, few, many or a size class.

D gene: -
J gene: TRBJ2-6
clone size: -
V gene: TRBV27
CDR3 protein: CASRTHGSGANVLTF
CDR3 DNA: TGTGCCAGCAGGACCCACGGATCTGGGGCCAACGTCCTGACTTTC

D gene: -
J gene: TRBJ2-7
clone size: -
V gene: TRBV29-1
CDR3 protein: CSVVGAFYEQYF
CDR3 DNA: TGCAGCGTTGTTGGGGCCTTCTACGAGCAGTACTTC

D gene: -
J gene: TRBJ2-2
clone size: -
V gene: TRBV5-1
CDR3 protein: CASSGASGKGGTGELFF
CDR3 DNA: TGCGCCAGCAGCGGTGCCTCCGGGAAAGGAGGTACCGGGGAGCTGTTTTTT

D gene: -
J gene: TRBJ2-5
clone size: once
V gene: TRBV20-1
CDR3 protein: CSARGLTQYF
CDR3 DNA: TGCAGTGCTAGAGGACTAACCCAGTACTTC

D gene: -
J gene: TRBJ2-5
clone size: -
V gene: TRBV12-3/TRBV12-4
CDR3 protein: CASSLFSGSQETQYF
CDR3 DNA: TGTGCCAGCAGTTTATTTTCGGGCAGCCAAGAGACCCAGTACTTC

D gene: -
J gene: TRBJ1-1
clone size: -
V gene: TRBV2
CDR3 protein: CASLVGSYTEAFF
CDR3 DNA: TGTGCCAGCCTAGTGGGGTCCTACACTGAAGCTTTCTTT

D gene: TRBD2
J gene: TRBJ2-3
clone size: -
V gene: TRBV7-2
CDR3 protein: CASSFGTGGMDTQYF
CDR3 DNA: TGTGCCAGCAGCTTCGGAACGGGAGGGATGGATACGCAGTATTTT

D gene: -
J gene: TRBJ2-3
clone size: -
V gene: TRBV2
CDR3 protein: CASRKDTDTQYF
CDR3 DNA: TGTGCCAGCAGGAAAGACACAGATACGCAGTATTTT

D gene: -
J gene: TRBJ2-4
clone size: -
V gene: TRBV2
CDR3 protein: CASVPGTTKNIQYF
CDR3 DNA: TGTGCCAGCGTGCCCGGGACGACCAAAAACATTCAGTACTTC

D gene: -
J gene: TRBJ1-1
clone size: -
V gene: TRBV30
CDR3 protein: CAWRGSGDTEAFF
CDR3 DNA: TGTGCCTGGAGGGGGTCCGGGGACACTGAAGCTTTCTTT

D gene: -
J gene: TRBJ1-2
clone size: -
V gene: TRBV30
CDR3 protein: CAWTDHPDVGGGYTF
CDR3 DNA: TGTGCCTGGACCGACCATCCGGACGTAGGAGGGGGCTACACCTTC

D gene: -
J gene: TRBJ2-2
clone size: -
V gene: TRBV5-6
CDR3 protein: CASSGDTKNTGELFF
CDR3 DNA: TGTGCCAGCAGCGGGGACACCAAGAACACCGGGGAGCTGTTTTTT

D gene: -
J gene: TRBJ2-2
clone size: -
V gene: TRBV6-6
CDR3 protein: CASSYAQTGELFF
CDR3 DNA: TGTGCCAGCAGTTACGCACAGACCGGGGAGCTGTTTTTT

D gene: TRBD1
J gene: TRBJ2-1
clone size: -
V gene: TRBV3-1
CDR3 protein: CASSQGEAGGSYNEQFF
CDR3 DNA: TGTGCCAGCAGCCAGGGTGAGGCAGGGGGCTCCTACAATGAGCAGTTCTTC

D gene: -
J gene: TRBJ2-7
clone size: -
V gene: TRBV20-1
CDR3 protein: CSADRTTYEQYF
CDR3 DNA: TGCAGTGCTGACCGGACCACCTACGAGCAGTACTTC

D gene: TRBD2
J gene: TRBJ2-2
clone size: -
V gene: TRBV7-9
CDR3 protein: CASSSPTSFGTGELFF
CDR3 DNA: TGTGCCAGCAGCTCCCCGACTAGCTTCGGCACCGGGGAGCTGTTTTTT

D gene: TRBD2
J gene: TRBJ2-7
clone size: -
V gene: TRBV18
CDR3 protein: CASSPPGGTTYEQYF
CDR3 DNA: TGTGCCAGCTCACCACCGGGGGGGACCACCTACGAGCAGTACTTC

D gene: TRBD2
J gene: TRBJ2-1
clone size: once
V gene: TRBV5-1
CDR3 protein: CASSSGLAGGYEQFF
CDR3 DNA: TGCGCCAGCAGCTCCGGACTAGCGGGAGGTTACGAGCAGTTCTTC

D gene: -
J gene: TRBJ2-7
clone size: -
V gene: TRBV29-1
CDR3 protein: CSVAPQGYEQYF
CDR3 DNA: TGCAGCGTGGCACCCCAGGGCTACGAGCAGTACTTC

D gene: -
J gene: TRBJ2-5
clone size: -
V gene: TRBV9
CDR3 protein: CASSWGRQSQETQYF
CDR3 DNA: TGTGCCAGCAGCTGGGGACGACAGAGTCAAGAGACCCAGTACTTC

D gene: -
J gene: TRBJ2-3
clone size: -
V gene: TRBV12-3/TRBV12-4
CDR3 protein: CASSLRDLGHTQYF
CDR3 DNA: TGTGCCAGCAGTTTAAGGGACTTGGGGCATACGCAGTATTTT

D gene: -
J gene: TRBJ2-1
clone size: -
V gene: TRBV12-3/TRBV12-4
CDR3 protein: CARSGEQFF
CDR3 DNA: TGTGCCAGGTCCGGAGAGCAGTTCTTC

D gene: -
J gene: TRBJ2-5
clone size: once
V gene: TRBV21-1
CDR3 protein: CASSKGVGSQETQYF
CDR3 DNA: TGTGCCAGCAGCAAAGGGGTGGGCTCGCAAGAGACCCAGTACTTC

D gene: -
J gene: TRBJ2-7
clone size: -
V gene: TRBV6-5
CDR3 protein: CASSPPSNHEQYF
CDR3 DNA: TGTGCCAGCAGTCCCCCTAGCAACCACGAGCAGTACTTC

D gene: -
J gene: TRBJ1-2
clone size: -
V gene: TRBV7-9
CDR3 protein: CASTPGASNYGYTF
CDR3 DNA: TGTGCCAGCACACCCGGGGCGTCTAACTATGGCTACACCTTC

D gene: TRBD1
J gene: TRBJ1-1
clone size: once
V gene: TRBV5-4
CDR3 protein: CASSLGGQGIDTEAFF
CDR3 DNA: TGTGCCAGCAGCTTGGGAGGACAGGGGATTGACACTGAAGCTTTCTTT

D gene: TRBD1
J gene: TRBJ1-4
clone size: -
V gene: TRBV10-3
CDR3 protein: CAISPDRVTNEKLFF
CDR3 DNA: TGTGCCATCAGCCCCGACAGGGTTACTAATGAAAAACTGTTTTTT

D gene: -
J gene: TRBJ2-1
clone size: -
V gene: TRBV21-1
CDR3 protein: CASSKELACDQFF
CDR3 DNA: TGTGCCAGCAGCAAAGAGCTAGCGTGTGACCAGTTCTTC